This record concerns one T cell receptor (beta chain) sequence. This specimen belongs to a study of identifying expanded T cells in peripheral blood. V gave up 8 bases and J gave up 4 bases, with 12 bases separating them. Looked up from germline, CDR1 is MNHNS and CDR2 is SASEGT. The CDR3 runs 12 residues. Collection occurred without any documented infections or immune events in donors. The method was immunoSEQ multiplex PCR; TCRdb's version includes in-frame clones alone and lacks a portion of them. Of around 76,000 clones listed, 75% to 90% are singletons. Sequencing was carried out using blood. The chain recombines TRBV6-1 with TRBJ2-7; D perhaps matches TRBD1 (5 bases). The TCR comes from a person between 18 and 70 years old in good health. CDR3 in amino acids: CASESGFYEQYF. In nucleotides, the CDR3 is TGTGCCAGCGAGTCAGGGTTTTACGAGCAGTACTTC.